Detailed here is one T cell receptor (beta chain). This specimen comes from a study of siplizumab effects on memory and regulatory T cells. The table came from immunoSEQ multiplex PCR; TCRdb's copy has only in-frame clones and leaves some out. The data hold over 80,000 clones, with roughly 94% observed a single time. This CDR3 is 16 amino acids long. Trimming cost V 5 bases and J 4 bases; bases outside gene matches: 11. CDR1 is SGHVS and CDR2 is FQNEAQ in the germline V gene. Source material: non-Treg CD4+ T cells sorted from blood. This chain joins TRBV7-8 and TRBJ2-3, with 8 bases matching TRBD2. The TCR sequence derives from a human donor in good health. The CDR3: CASSPPGGRIADTQYF. CDR3 bases: TGTGCCAGCAGCCCTCCGGGCGGGAGGATCGCAGATACGCAGTATTTT.